What follows are 9 T cell receptor beta chains derived from one specimen sequenced in a study of tumor-infiltrating lymphocytes in localized non-small cell lung cancer. Produced via immunoSEQ multiplex PCR; TCRdb's table is partial and in-frame only. Of 9,000 to 9,500 clones listed, around 77% are singletons. Specimen: uninvolved lung tissue not adjacent to the tumor. These receptors all come from a human donor with non-small cell lung cancer.

This clone is judged medium-sized. This chain joins TRBV18 and TRBJ2-7; D gene uncertain. Trimming stripped 3 bases from V and 5 bases from J, with 8 bases between. This CDR3 contains 12 residues. Germline V lookup: CDR1 KGHSH, CDR2 LQKENI. CDR3 in amino acids: CASSPFADEQYF. The CDR3 DNA reads TGTGCCAGCTCACCCTTCGCGGACGAGCAGTACTTC.

The V gene is TRBV27, the J gene TRBJ1-1, with 10 positions matching TRBD1. This CDR3 region has 16 residues. The germline gives CDR1 MNHEY, CDR2 SMNVEV (reference sequence). The ends lost 5 bases at V and 0 bases at J; junction bases unmatched: 6. The CDR3 here is CASSRRQGALNTEAFF. CDR3 bases: TGTGCCAGCAGTAGGAGACAGGGGGCCCTGAACACTGAAGCTTTCTTT.

This clone qualifies as medium-sized. This chain links TRBV7-6 with TRBJ1-1; possible D gene TRBD1, 5 bases. V was shortened by 2 bases and J by 5 bases, with 18 bases between the two germline ends. Looked up from germline, CDR1 is SGHVS and CDR2 is FNYEAQ. The CDR3 is 16 amino acids. CDR3 region: CASSLNPDSGGTEAFF. The CDR3 bases are TGTGCCAGCAGCTTAAACCCAGACAGTGGTGGGACTGAAGCTTTCTTT.

The count of this clone is one. The J gene is TRBJ2-5, the V gene TRBV9; TRBD2 aligns across 9 bases. V lost 0 bases and J lost 2; bases outside the gene matches: 2. This CDR3 has 15 residues. Germline V lookup: CDR1 SGDLS, CDR2 YYNGEE. The CDR3 bases are TGTGCCAGCAGCGTAGGTAGCGGGGGACAAGAGACCCAGTACTTC. This gives the protein CASSVGSGGQETQYF.

The chain joins TRBV29-1 to TRBJ2-7; 7 bases agree with TRBD2. The length of the CDR3 is 12 residues. Unmatched junction bases numbered 2, after V lost 4 bases and J lost 2 bases. Germline V CDR1 and CDR2: SQVTM, ANQGSEA. The CDR3 nucleotides read TGCAGCGTTGGGGAGGGCGCCTACGAGCAGTACTTC. This encodes CSVGEGAYEQYF.

The chain combines TRBV11-2 with TRBJ1-5; D unclear. Trimming removed 3 bases from V and 3 bases from J, with 6 bases in between. Germline CDR1 is SGHAT and CDR2 is FQNNGV. This CDR3 has 13 residues. This CDR3 reads CASSFGSNQPQHF. CDR3 nucleotide sequence: TGTGCCAGCAGCTTTGGGTCCAATCAGCCCCAGCATTTT.

This clone is medium-sized within its sample. This chain connects TRBV6-1 to TRBJ1-5, with D unclear. V was clipped by 4 bases and J by 2 bases, with 9 bases between them. The CDR3 consists of 14 residues. Germline V lookup: CDR1 MNHNS, CDR2 SASEGT. CDR3 DNA: TGTGCCAGCAGTGTAGACCGAGGCAATCAGCCCCAGCATTTT. Protein sequence: CASSVDRGNQPQHF.

The genes are TRBV6-5 and TRBJ1-1, with D possibly matching TRBD1 (6 bases). CDR1 MNHEY and CDR2 SVGAGI come from the germline V gene. This CDR3 contains 15 residues. Between the trimmed V and J ends, which lost 7 bases and 10 bases, there was a span of 25 bases. CDR3 sequence (DNA): TGTGCCAGCACCTCCTATGGGGGGGCCCCGAAGGGAGCTTTCTTT. The encoded protein is CASTSYGGAPKGAFF.

V usage is TRBV11-3 and J usage is TRBJ2-1; the D call may be TRBD1 or TRBD2 (6 bases each). The CDR3 length is 13 residues. Between the trimmed V and J ends, which lost 0 bases and 10 bases, there was a span of 10 bases. CDR1 SGHNT and CDR2 YENEEA come from the germline V gene. The CDR3 here is CASSLDGGTEQFF. The CDR3, as DNA: TGTGCCAGCAGCTTAGATGGGGGGACAGAGCAGTTCTTC.